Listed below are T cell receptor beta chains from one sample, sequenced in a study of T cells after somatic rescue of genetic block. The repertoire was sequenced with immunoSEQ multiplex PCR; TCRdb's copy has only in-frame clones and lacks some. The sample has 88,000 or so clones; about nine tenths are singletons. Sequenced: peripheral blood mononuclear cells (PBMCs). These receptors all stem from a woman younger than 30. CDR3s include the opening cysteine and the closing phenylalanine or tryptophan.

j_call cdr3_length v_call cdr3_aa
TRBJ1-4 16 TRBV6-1 CASSEAPGQGYEKLFF
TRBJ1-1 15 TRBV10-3 CAISESAGVNTEAFF
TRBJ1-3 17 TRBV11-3 CASSLGAPGTTGNTIYF
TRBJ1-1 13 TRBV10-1 CASSLSTNRRPFF
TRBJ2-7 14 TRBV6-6 CASSYWAILREQYF
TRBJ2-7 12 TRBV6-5 CASRPGGGEQYF
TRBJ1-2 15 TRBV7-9 CASSPLRAMNYGYTF
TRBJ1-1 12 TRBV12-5 CASGLKYSEAFF
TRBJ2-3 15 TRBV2 CASSEELVSTDTQYF
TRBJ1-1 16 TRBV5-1 CASSPKSGGMNTEAFF
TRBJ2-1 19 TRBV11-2 CASSSPGLPTGDAYNEQFF
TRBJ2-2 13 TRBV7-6 CASNQGRTGELFF
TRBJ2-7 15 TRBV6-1 CASNQAQASSYEQYF
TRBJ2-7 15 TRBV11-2 CASSLVASGRGWQYF
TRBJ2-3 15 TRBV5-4 CASRSPSGSTDTQYF
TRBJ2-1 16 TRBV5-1 CASSLSLAGVNNEQFF
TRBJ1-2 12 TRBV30 CARRQVGYGYTF
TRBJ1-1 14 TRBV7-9 CASSQYRRGVEAFF
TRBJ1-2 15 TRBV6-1 CASSDPEGRGRGYTF
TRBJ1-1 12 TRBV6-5 CASGRPGTEAFF
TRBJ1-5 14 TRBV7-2 CASSLDRLAQPQHF
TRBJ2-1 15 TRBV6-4 CASSDSSLPNGEQFF
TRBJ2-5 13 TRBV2 CASRTGLRETQYF
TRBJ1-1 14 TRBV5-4 CASSLAAMNTEAFF
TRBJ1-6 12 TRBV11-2 CASQGTISPLHF
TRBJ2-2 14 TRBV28 CATVPGGNTGELFF
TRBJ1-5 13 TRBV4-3 CASSQGGNQPQHF
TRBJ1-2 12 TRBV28 CASSIAGYGYTF
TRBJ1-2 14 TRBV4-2 CASSQGTLNYGYTF
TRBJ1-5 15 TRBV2 CASSEGGGGDQPQHF
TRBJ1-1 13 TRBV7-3 CASSLGTNTEAFF
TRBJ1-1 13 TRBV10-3 CAISLNMGTEAFF
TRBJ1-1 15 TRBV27 CASSLLRGPDTEAFF
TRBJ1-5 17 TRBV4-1 CASSQARGGNSNQPQHF
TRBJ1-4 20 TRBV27 CASSLSRWAGDVATNEKLFF
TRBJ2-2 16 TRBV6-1 CASSEGAGRVTGELFF
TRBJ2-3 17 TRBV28 CASSLWGLAGRTDTQYF
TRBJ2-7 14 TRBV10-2 CATTKLAGTYEQYF
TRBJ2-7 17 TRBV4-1 CASSRVPGTGIPYEQYF
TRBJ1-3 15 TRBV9 CASSEQGALGNTIYF
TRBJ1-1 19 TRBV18 CASSPKEGGQGLTNTEAFF
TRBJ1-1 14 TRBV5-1 CASSFQLGNTEAFF
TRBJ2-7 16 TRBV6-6 CASSYSTLAGVYEQYF
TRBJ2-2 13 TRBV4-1 CASSQVTDGELFF
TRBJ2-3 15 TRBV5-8 CASSRGRGRPDTQYF
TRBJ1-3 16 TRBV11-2 CASSSLRQGFGNTIYF
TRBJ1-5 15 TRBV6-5 CASSYRGGSNQPQHF
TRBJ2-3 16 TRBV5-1 CASSLAEVTHTDTQYF
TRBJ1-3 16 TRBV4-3 CASSQDGGPPGNTIYF
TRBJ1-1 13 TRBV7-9 CASSWDAGDDAFF
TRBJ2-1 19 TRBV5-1 CASSFRSSGRVFAYNEQFF
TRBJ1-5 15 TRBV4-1 CASSQVAGINQPQHF
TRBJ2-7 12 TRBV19 CASSQRGYEQYF